This T cell receptor (beta chain) originates from a study of cytomegalovirus exposure and HLA in healthy donors. Study conclusions and caveats: The study had only CMV serostatus as immune exposure information.

The PCR contained 60 Vbeta and 13 Jbeta primers. Only in-frame clones appear in the TCRdb table, and some are missing; sequencing was by immunoSEQ multiplex PCR. The top ten clones hold about 1.7% of a sample with about 120,000 clones, roughly 77% of them seen once. Germline CDR1 is GTSNPN and CDR2 is SVGIG (reference sequence). CDR3 length: 14 residues. V was pared by 2 bases and J by 5 bases, with 5 bases of the junction left unmatched. On this clone: Antigen specificity is unknown.

Sequenced material: PBMCs. The chain is built from TRBV30 and TRBJ1-4; 7 bases are a match to TRBD1. The source of this sequence is a man aged 35-49 years in good health and CMV-seronegative. CDR3 in DNA: TGTGCCTGGAGTAGAGACAGGGCGAATGAAAAACTGTTTTTT. Its translation: CAWSRDRANEKLFF.